Below are 30 T cell receptor beta chains sequenced from a single sample in a study of shared clonotypes between healthy human individuals. Generated by immunoSEQ multiplex PCR, the TCRdb table keeps only in-frame clones and is missing some. The table records about 1,900,000 clones, around 96% of them present only once. Terminally differentiated effector memory CD45RA+ cells were left out of the naive CD8 fraction, which was CD45RO-negative and positively selected for CCR7. Sequencing was carried out using naive CD8+ T cells sorted from blood. These receptors were obtained from a man aged 18 to 35 in good health.

The chain carries TRBV5-1 and TRBJ2-7, with a possible D match to TRBD2 (5 bases). This CDR3 is built from 15 residues. Deletions cut 5 bases from V and 0 bases from J, with 15 bases between. CDR1 and CDR2 from the germline V gene are SGHRS and YFSETQ. CDR3 DNA: TGCGCCAGCAGGAGGACCGGACTTAGCTCCTACGAGCAGTACTTC. Its translation: CASRRTGLSSYEQYF.

Details on this clone: Additional DNA sequences in this sample encode the identical CDR3. J is TRBJ2-7 and V is TRBV27; the match to TRBD1 covers 9 bases. CDR1 and CDR2 (germline): MNHEY, SMNVEV (reference sequence). The CDR3 sequence is 16 residues long. V shed 5 bases and J 2 bases; nucleotides not matched to a gene: 10. The CDR3 DNA follows: TGTGCCAGCAGTCTCCTCAGTGGACAGGGGCCCTACGAGCAGTACTTC. Translation: CASSLLSGQGPYEQYF.

This sequence joins TRBV5-1 and TRBJ2-2, with TRBD2 identical over 7 bases. With 5 bases clipped from V and 3 bases from J, the junction kept 13 bases outside the gene matches. CDR1 is SGHRS and CDR2 is YFSETQ in the germline V gene. The CDR3 loop spans 17 amino acids. Here the CDR3 DNA reads TGCGCCAGCAGAAGTTTCTCGGGGGGACGGGACACCGGGGAGCTGTTTTTT. This encodes CASRSFSGGRDTGELFF.

About this clone: The same CDR3 also results from other DNA sequences found in this sample. The chain carries TRBV7-6 and TRBJ1-1; D gene ambiguous. The CDR3 extends over 12 amino acids. V was trimmed by 0 bases and J by 8 bases, leaving 7 bases between them. CDR1 and CDR2 from the germline V gene are SGHVS and FNYEAQ. The CDR3 region has the DNA TGTGCCAGCAGCTTAGCAGGAGGGGAAGCTTTCTTT. Translated: CASSLAGGEAFF.

This chain uses TRBV6-5 with TRBJ2-7; tentatively, D is TRBD2 (6 bases). The CDR3 runs 11 residues. Between the trimmed V and J ends, which lost 6 bases and 6 bases, there was a span of 9 bases. Germline V gene sequence: CDR1 MNHEY, CDR2 SVGAGI. CDR3 amino acids: CASREGLEQYF. The CDR3 DNA follows: TGTGCCAGCAGGGAGGGGCTCGAGCAGTACTTC.

The chain carries TRBV19 and TRBJ1-1, with a possible D match to TRBD1 (5 bases). The V gene's germline CDR1 is LNHDA and CDR2 SQIVND (reference sequence). This CDR3 contains 14 residues. Deletions cut 1 base from V and 4 bases from J, with 10 bases between. The CDR3 reads CASSIGMGTTEAFF. The CDR3 nucleotides are TGTGCCAGTAGTATAGGCATGGGGACCACTGAAGCTTTCTTT.

This clone was recorded only once. J is TRBJ2-1 and V is TRBV6-1; D may match TRBD1 or TRBD2 (5 bases each). The germline gives CDR1 MNHNS, CDR2 SASEGT. The CDR3 is made up of 14 amino acids. Trimming cost V 1 base and J 5 bases, with 9 bases left between them. The CDR3 nucleotides are TGTGCCAGCAGTGAAGGGGACGGGGACAATGAGCAGTTCTTC. Translated, it gives CASSEGDGDNEQFF.

This clone was picked up one time. The V and J genes are TRBV19 and TRBJ2-7, with D tentatively TRBD1 (6 bases). From germline, CDR1 is LNHDA and CDR2 SQIVND (reference sequence). The V and J ends lost 7 bases and 0 bases respectively, with 13 bases between them. CDR3 length equals 14 residues. The CDR3 region is CASKRTAYSYEQYF. The CDR3 DNA reads as TGTGCCAGTAAGCGGACAGCCTACTCCTACGAGCAGTACTTC. The entire variable domain, with the rest obtained from reference TRBV19 and TRBJ2-7, is as follows: DGGITQSPKYLFRKEGQNVTLSCEQNLNHDAMYWYRQDPGQGLRLIYYSQIVNDFQKGDIAEGYSVSREKKESFPLTVTSAQKNPTAFYLCASKRTAYSYEQYFGPGTRLTVT.

The V gene is TRBV4-3, the J gene TRBJ2-5; D possibly uses TRBD1 or TRBD2 (5 bases each). Germline loops: CDR1 LGHNA, CDR2 YSLEER. V gave up 1 base and J gave up 5 bases, with 11 bases separating them. This CDR3 contains 14 residues. The CDR3 spells CASSQGGAGETQYF. In DNA form, the CDR3 reads TGCGCCAGCAGCCAAGGAGGGGCAGGCGAGACCCAGTACTTC.

The chain has TRBV4-2 and TRBJ2-7, with 7 bases matching TRBD1. V was pared by 1 base and J by 0 bases, with 3 bases of the junction left unmatched. The CDR3 contains 15 residues. The germline CDR1 and CDR2 sequences are LGHNA and YNFKEQ. CDR3 sequence reads: CASSQGRDSSYEQYF. In DNA form, the CDR3 reads TGTGCCAGCAGCCAAGGCCGGGACAGCTCCTACGAGCAGTACTTC.

The chain links TRBV5-4 to TRBJ2-1; 9 bases align to TRBD2. From germline, CDR1 is SGHNT and CDR2 YYREEE (reference sequence). The CDR3 covers 13 residues. J gave up 7 bases and V 6 bases, and 5 bases lay outside the gene matches. CDR3 DNA: TGTGCCAGCACCTTTAGCGGGGGAAATGAGCAGTTCTTC. It specifies CASTFSGGNEQFF.

Turning to this clone: Other DNA sequences from this sample encode an identical CDR3 as well. The chain couples TRBV9 to TRBJ2-3; D gene unclear. The ends were cut back, 3 bases at V and 6 bases at J, with 8 bases in the middle. CDR1 and CDR2 (germline): SGDLS, YYNGEE. The CDR3 length is 12 residues. This chain's CDR3 is CASSDRADTQYF. The CDR3 nucleotides read TGTGCCAGCAGCGACCGGGCGGATACGCAGTATTTT.

On this clone itself: Other DNA sequences in this sample translate to the same CDR3. The CDR3 region has the DNA TGTGCCAGCAGCGTAGGAGGGCTAGGCACTGAAGCTTTCTTT. It yields the protein CASSVGGLGTEAFF. The chain has TRBV9 and TRBJ1-1; D is ambiguous. Trimming removed 0 bases at V and 4 bases at J, with 10 bases between. The CDR3 is 14 amino acids. CDR1 is SGDLS, CDR2 YYNGEE, per germline.

The chain carries TRBV30 and TRBJ2-7, with D perhaps TRBD2 (5 bases). The CDR3 totals 13 residues. The V end was cut by 1 base, the J end by 2 bases, with 9 bases between. From germline, CDR1 is GTSNPN and CDR2 SVGIG (reference sequence). CDR3 in DNA: TGTGCCTGGAGTGACGGGGTTACCTACGAGCAGTACTTC. Translation gives CAWSDGVTYEQYF.

The chain carries TRBV5-1 and TRBJ2-1, with 8 bases matching TRBD1. The CDR3 covers 15 residues. After removal of 8 bases from V and 0 bases from J, the junction contained 7 bases not matched to a gene. Germline assignment: CDR1 SGHRS and CDR2 YFSETQ. The CDR3 loop reads CASRVDRDSYNEQFF. In DNA form, the CDR3 reads TGCGCCAGTCGAGTGGACAGGGACTCCTACAATGAGCAGTTCTTC.

In DNA form, the CDR3 reads TGTGCCAGCAGCTTATGGCAGGGCTACGAGCAGTACTTC. It is translated as CASSLWQGYEQYF. The chain combines TRBV7-3 with TRBJ2-7; TRBD1 is a possible D gene (5 bases). V gave up 2 bases and J gave up 3 bases, with 8 bases separating them. Germline V CDR1 and CDR2: SGHTA, FQGTGA. This CDR3 contains 13 residues.

Points on this clone: Other DNA sequences in the same sample also yield this CDR3. V usage is TRBV11-2 and J usage is TRBJ2-7, with D perhaps matching TRBD1 (5 bases). Between the trimmed V and J ends, which lost 3 bases and 2 bases, there was a span of 8 bases. The CDR3 length is 13 residues. The germline CDR1 and CDR2 sequences are SGHAT and FQNNGV. The CDR3 is CASSLGQTYEQYF. CDR3 in DNA: TGTGCCAGCAGCTTGGGGCAGACCTACGAGCAGTACTTC.

The rearrangement uses TRBV13 and TRBJ2-7, with 7 positions matching TRBD2. The length of the CDR3 is 15 residues. With V trimmed by 5 bases and J by 5 bases, 12 bases remained unmatched. CDR1 PRHDT and CDR2 FYEKMQ come from the germline V gene (reference sequence). The CDR3 reads CASSASPGRSDEQYF. The DNA for the CDR3 is TGTGCCAGCAGCGCCTCCCCCGGGAGGAGCGACGAGCAGTACTTC.

As DNA, the CDR3 is TGTGCCAGCAGCTTTAACAGGGGAAATGGCCGGTCGGGCTACACCTTC. Protein sequence: CASSFNRGNGRSGYTF. This chain links TRBV5-6 with TRBJ1-2; TRBD1 matches at 7 bases. Germline CDR1 and CDR2: SGHDT and YYEEEE. The CDR3 spans 16 residues. The V gene end was trimmed by 2 bases and the J gene end by 8 bases; junction bases not matched to a gene: 15.

This chain joins TRBV11-2 and TRBJ2-5, with D maybe TRBD1 (7 bases). There are 14 residues in the CDR3. Germline V CDR1 and CDR2: SGHAT, FQNNGV. Trimming left V 4 bases short and J 10 bases short, with 19 bases between. CDR3 DNA sequence: TGTGCCAGCAGCTCTTGGCAGGGGGGAGAGGACCAGTACTTC. Its protein is CASSSWQGGEDQYF.

The chain recombines TRBV5-4 with TRBJ1-3, with unresolved D. V was pared by 3 bases and J by 0 bases, with 7 bases between. The CDR3 covers 14 residues. Germline CDR1 reads SGHNT; CDR2 reads YYREEE (reference sequence). The CDR3 region has the DNA TGTGCCAGCAGCTCTCAAGACTCTGGAAACACCATATATTTT. This sequence encodes CASSSQDSGNTIYF.

The CDR3 protein is CASSQSGLAGFEQFF. CDR3 coding DNA: TGTGCCAGCAGCCAATCAGGACTAGCGGGGTTTGAGCAGTTCTTC. V usage is TRBV16 and J usage is TRBJ2-1; 12 bases agree with TRBD2. Trimming cost V 0 bases and J 9 bases; bases outside gene matches: 3. Per germline, CDR1 KGHSY and CDR2 FQNENV. This CDR3 spans 15 amino acids.

This chain links TRBV9 with TRBJ2-2; D assignment may be TRBD1 or TRBD2 (5 bases each). The CDR3 runs to 16 residues. Between the trimmed V and J ends, which lost 4 bases and 0 bases, there was a span of 13 bases. CDR1 SGDLS and CDR2 YYNGEE come from the germline V gene. CDR3 protein: CASSPSGPANTGELFF. The CDR3 DNA is TGTGCCAGCAGCCCGTCGGGACCGGCGAACACCGGGGAGCTGTTTTTT. Combining the CDR3 with reference TRBV9 and TRBJ2-2 gives the whole variable domain DSGVTQTPKHLITATGQRVTLRCSPRSGDLSVYWYQQSLDQGLQFLIQYYNGEERAKGNILERFSAQQFPDLHSELNLSSLELGDSALYFCASSPSGPANTGELFFGEGSRLTVL.

V usage is TRBV6-1 and J usage is TRBJ1-5; D may be TRBD1 (5 bases). V lost 8 bases, J lost 0 bases, and 11 bases lay in between. The CDR3 runs to 14 residues. Germline V gene lookup returns CDR1 MNHNS and CDR2 SASEGT. CDR3 loop: CASEGLYSNQPQHF. Written as DNA, the CDR3 is TGTGCCAGCGAGGGGCTCTATAGCAATCAGCCCCAGCATTTT.

The chain employs TRBV28 and TRBJ1-1; D gene ambiguous. There are 12 residues in the CDR3. Trimming left V 3 bases short and J 3 bases short, with 5 bases between. In germline, CDR1 is MDHEN, CDR2 SYDVKM. This chain's CDR3 is CASSFRDTEAFF. CDR3 in DNA: TGTGCCAGCAGTTTTAGGGACACTGAAGCTTTCTTT.

The chain is built from TRBV19 and TRBJ1-2; D perhaps matches TRBD1 (5 bases). The CDR3 totals 16 residues. Germline CDR1 reads LNHDA; CDR2 reads SQIVND (reference sequence). Trimming took off 1 base at V and 0 bases at J, with 12 bases between the two ends. CDR3 amino acids: CASSIGLPGANYGYTF. The CDR3 DNA reads TGTGCCAGTAGTATAGGCCTCCCGGGGGCTAACTATGGCTACACCTTC.

The chain recombines TRBV29-1 with TRBJ2-1; perhaps TRBD2 as D (6 bases). V was clipped by 2 bases and J by 6 bases, with 20 bases between them. The CDR3 consists of 16 residues. Germline lookup yields CDR1 SQVTM and CDR2 ANQGSEA. DNA for the CDR3: TGCAGCGTTGAAAGGCGGGATTCAAGTCGGGGCAATGAGCAGTTCTTC. It translates to CSVERRDSSRGNEQFF.

About this clone itself: Relative to the germline gene, one junction end is altered; a read error may explain this. This chain uses TRBV6-1 with TRBJ1-2, with D maybe TRBD1 (6 bases). This CDR3 is built from 16 residues. Germline CDR1 is MNHNS and CDR2 is SASEGT. The CDR3 sequence: CASREEQGSEPYGYTF. DNA for the CDR3: TGTGCCAGCAGAGAAGAACAGGGATCGGAGCCCTATGGCTACACCTTC.

Note on this clone: The junction departs from germline at one end; a sequencing error may be responsible. This chain links TRBV7-7 with TRBJ2-4; D possibly matches TRBD1 or TRBD2 (6 bases each). The CDR3 is made up of 13 amino acids. The germline V gene has CDR1 SSHAT and CDR2 FNYEAQ (reference sequence). Here the CDR3 DNA reads TGTGCTAGCACCCCCGGGGGCGAAAACATTCAGTACTTC. Its translation is CASTPGGENIQYF.

V gene TRBV5-5 combines with J gene TRBJ2-7; 8 bases are a match to TRBD2. J lost 3 bases, V lost 1 base, and 15 bases had no gene match. The CDR3 has 18 residues. The germline CDR1 and CDR2 sequences are SGHKS and YYEKEE (reference sequence). The CDR3 DNA is TGTGCCAGCAGCTTGACTAGCGGTCTAAGTGGTCCTCTCTACGAGCAGTACTTC. This encodes CASSLTSGLSGPLYEQYF.